This T cell receptor (beta chain) was sequenced during a study of blood T cell repertoires in COVID-19. Using immunoSEQ multiplex PCR, the repertoire was profiled, and TCRdb retains in-frame clones only, with some absent. The data contain 70,000 to 95,000 clones, approximately 84% of them singletons. The trim removed 7 bases at V and 2 bases at J, leaving 16 bases unmatched. Germline assignment: CDR1 SGHRS and CDR2 YFSETQ. CDR3 size: 18 residues. Material: peripheral blood. This clonotype originated in a human donor in a cohort sampled during active COVID-19. This chain links TRBV5-1 with TRBJ1-3, with 9 nucleotides matching TRBD1. CDR3 DNA sequence: TGCGCCAGCCATTTAGTCCCGGGACAGGGTCGGGCTGGAAACACCATATATTTT. This translates into CASHLVPGQGRAGNTIYF. The full variable domain, its missing parts supplied by reference TRBV5-1 and TRBJ1-3, is KAGVTQTPRYLIKTRGQQVTLSCSPISGHRSVSWYQQTPGQGLQFLFEYFSETQRNKGNFPGRFSGRQFSNSRSEMNVSTLELGDSALYLCASHLVPGQGRAGNTIYFGEGSWLTVV.